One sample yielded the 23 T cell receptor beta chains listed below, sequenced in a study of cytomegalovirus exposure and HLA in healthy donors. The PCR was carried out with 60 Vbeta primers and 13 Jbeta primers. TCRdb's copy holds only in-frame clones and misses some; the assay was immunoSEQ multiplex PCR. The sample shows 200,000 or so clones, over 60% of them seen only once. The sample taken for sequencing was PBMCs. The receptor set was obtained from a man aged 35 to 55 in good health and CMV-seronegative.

CDR3 nucleotide sequence: TGTGCCAGCAGCCCTCGGACAGGACAGTACCAAGAGACCCAGTACTTC. The encoded protein is CASSPRTGQYQETQYF. The genes are TRBV4-2 and TRBJ2-5; 7 bases are a match to TRBD1. The CDR3 length is 16 residues. V lost 4 bases to trimming and J lost 0 bases; unmatched junction nucleotides: 8. Germline V lookup: CDR1 LGHNA, CDR2 YNFKEQ.

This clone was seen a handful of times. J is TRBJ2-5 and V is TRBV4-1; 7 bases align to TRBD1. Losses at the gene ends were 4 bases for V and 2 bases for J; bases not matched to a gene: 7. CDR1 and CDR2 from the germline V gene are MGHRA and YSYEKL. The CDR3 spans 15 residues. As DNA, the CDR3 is TGCGCCAGCAGCCCTGTCCGGGACAGACAAGAGACCCAGTACTTC. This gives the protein CASSPVRDRQETQYF.

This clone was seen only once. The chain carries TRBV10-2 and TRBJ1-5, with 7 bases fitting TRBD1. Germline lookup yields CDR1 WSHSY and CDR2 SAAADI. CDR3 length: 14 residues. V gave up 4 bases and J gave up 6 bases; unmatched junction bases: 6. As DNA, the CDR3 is TGCGCCAGCAGTGGGGGGGACAGTTTTCAGCCCCAGCATTTT. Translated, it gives CASSGGDSFQPQHF.

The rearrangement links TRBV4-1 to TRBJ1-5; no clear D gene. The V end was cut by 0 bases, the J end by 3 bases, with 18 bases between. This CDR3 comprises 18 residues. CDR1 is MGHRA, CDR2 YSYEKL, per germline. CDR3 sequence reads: CASSQELREPKVNQPQHF. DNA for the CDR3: TGCGCCAGCAGCCAAGAGCTCCGGGAGCCCAAGGTCAATCAGCCCCAGCATTTT.

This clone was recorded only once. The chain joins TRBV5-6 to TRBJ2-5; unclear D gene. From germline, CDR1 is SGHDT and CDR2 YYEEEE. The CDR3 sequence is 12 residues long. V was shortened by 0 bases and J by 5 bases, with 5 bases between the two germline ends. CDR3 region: CASSLALETQYF. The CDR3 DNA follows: TGTGCCAGCAGCTTGGCCCTGGAGACCCAGTACTTC.

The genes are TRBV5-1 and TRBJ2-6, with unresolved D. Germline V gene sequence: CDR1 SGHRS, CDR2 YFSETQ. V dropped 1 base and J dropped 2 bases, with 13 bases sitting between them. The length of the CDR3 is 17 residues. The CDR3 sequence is CASSLRVHGTGANVLTF. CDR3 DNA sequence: TGCGCCAGCAGCTTGAGAGTCCATGGTACTGGGGCCAACGTCCTGACTTTC.

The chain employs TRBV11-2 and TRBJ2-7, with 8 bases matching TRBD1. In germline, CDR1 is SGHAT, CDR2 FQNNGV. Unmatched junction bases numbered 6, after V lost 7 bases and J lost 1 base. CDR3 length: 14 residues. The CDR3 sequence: CASNSGTGSYEQYF. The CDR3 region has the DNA TGTGCCAGCAATTCCGGGACAGGTTCCTACGAGCAGTACTTC. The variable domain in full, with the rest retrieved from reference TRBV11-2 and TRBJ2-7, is EAGVAQSPRYKIIEKRQSVAFWCNPISGHATLYWYQQILGQGPKLLIQFQNNGVVDDSQLPKDRFSAERLKGVDSTLKIQPAKLEDSAVYLCASNSGTGSYEQYFGPGTRLTVT.

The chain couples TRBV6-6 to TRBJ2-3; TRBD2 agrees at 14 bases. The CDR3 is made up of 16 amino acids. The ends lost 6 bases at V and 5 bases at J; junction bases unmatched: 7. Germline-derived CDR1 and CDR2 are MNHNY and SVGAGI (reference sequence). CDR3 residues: CASSVGLAGEVDTQYF. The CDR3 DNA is TGTGCCAGCAGCGTGGGACTAGCGGGAGAAGTAGATACGCAGTATTTT.

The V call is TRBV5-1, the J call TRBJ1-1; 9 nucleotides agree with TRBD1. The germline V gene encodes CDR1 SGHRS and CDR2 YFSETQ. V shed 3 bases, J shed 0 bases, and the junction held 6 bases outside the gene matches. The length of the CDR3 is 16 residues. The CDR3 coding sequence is TGCGCCAGCAGCTACGGGACAGGGAATCTGAACACTGAAGCTTTCTTT. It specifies CASSYGTGNLNTEAFF.

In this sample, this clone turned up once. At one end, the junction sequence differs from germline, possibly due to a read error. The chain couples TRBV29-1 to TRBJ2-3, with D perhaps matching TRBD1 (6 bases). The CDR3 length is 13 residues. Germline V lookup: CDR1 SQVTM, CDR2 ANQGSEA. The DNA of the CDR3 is TGCAGCGCCGGACAGACTACGTGGGATACGCAATATTTT. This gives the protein CSAGQTTWDTQYF.

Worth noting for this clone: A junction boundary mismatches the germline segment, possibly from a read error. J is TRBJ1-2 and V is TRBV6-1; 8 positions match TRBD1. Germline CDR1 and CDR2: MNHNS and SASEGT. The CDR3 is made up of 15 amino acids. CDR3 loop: CASSEGTGNLYGYTF. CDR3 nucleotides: TGTGCCAGCAGCGAAGGGACAGGAAACTTATATGGCTACACCTTC.

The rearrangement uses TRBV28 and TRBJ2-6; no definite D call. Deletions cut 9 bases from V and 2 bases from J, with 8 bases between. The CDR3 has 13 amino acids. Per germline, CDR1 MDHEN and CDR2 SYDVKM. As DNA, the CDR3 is TGTGCCAGTCTTATAGCTGGGGCCAACGTCCTGACTTTC. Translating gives CASLIAGANVLTF.

The CDR3 reads CASSLGAGGQNEQFF. CDR3 sequence (DNA): TGTGCCAGCAGCTTAGGAGCGGGGGGGCAGAATGAGCAGTTCTTC. This rearrangement joins TRBV7-3 to TRBJ2-1, with TRBD2 matching over 10 bases. Trimming at V came to 2 bases and at J to 7 bases, leaving 5 bases not matched to a gene. The CDR3 is made up of 15 amino acids. Germline V gene data show CDR1 as SGHTA and CDR2 as FQGTGA.

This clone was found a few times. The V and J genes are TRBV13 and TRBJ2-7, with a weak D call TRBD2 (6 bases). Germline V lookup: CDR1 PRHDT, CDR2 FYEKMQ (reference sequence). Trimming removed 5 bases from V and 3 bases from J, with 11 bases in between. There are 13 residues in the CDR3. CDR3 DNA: TGTGCCAGCAGCGTCGGGACTGGCTACGAGCAGTACTTC. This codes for CASSVGTGYEQYF. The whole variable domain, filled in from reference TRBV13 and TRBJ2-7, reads AAGVIQSPRHLIKEKRETATLKCYPIPRHDTVYWYQQGPGQDPQFLISFYEKMQSDKGSIPDRFSAQQFSDYHSELNMSSLELGDSALYFCASSVGTGYEQYFGPGTRLTVT.

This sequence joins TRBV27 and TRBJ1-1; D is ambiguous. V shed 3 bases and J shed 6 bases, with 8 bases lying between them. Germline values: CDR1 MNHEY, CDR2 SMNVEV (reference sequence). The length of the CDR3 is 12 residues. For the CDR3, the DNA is TGTGCCAGCAGTTTTGGAGGGTCTGAAGCTTTCTTT. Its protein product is CASSFGGSEAFF.

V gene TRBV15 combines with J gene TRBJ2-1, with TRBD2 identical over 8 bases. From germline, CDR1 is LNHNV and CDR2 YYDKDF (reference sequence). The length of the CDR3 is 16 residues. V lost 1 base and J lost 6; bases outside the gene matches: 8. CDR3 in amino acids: CATSRGDGRALNEQFF. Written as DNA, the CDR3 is TGTGCCACCAGCAGAGGCGACGGGAGGGCCCTCAATGAGCAGTTCTTC.

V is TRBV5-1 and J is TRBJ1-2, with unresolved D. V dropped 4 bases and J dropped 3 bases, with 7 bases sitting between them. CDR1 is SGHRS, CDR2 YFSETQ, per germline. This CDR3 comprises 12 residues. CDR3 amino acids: CASSREDYGYTF. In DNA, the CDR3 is TGCGCCAGCAGCCGAGAAGACTATGGCTACACCTTC.

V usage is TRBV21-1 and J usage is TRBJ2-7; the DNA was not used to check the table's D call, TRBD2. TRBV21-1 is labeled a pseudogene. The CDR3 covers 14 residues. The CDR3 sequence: CASTPGEGTYEQYF. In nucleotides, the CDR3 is TGTGCCAGCACCCCCGGGGAGGGGACCTACGAGCAGTACTTC.

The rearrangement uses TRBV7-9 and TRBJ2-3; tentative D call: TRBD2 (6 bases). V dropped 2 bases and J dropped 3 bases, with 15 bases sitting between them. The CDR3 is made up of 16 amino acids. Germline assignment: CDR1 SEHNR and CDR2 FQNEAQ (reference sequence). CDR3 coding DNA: TGTGCCAGCAGCTTATCTGCTAGCGAATTGACAGATACGCAGTATTTT. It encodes CASSLSASELTDTQYF. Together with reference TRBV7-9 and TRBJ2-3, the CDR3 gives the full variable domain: DTGVSQNPRHKITKRGQNVTFRCDPISEHNRLYWYRQTLGQGPEFLTYFQNEAQLEKSRLLSDRFSAERPKGSFSTLEIQRTEQGDSAMYLCASSLSASELTDTQYFGPGTRLTVL.

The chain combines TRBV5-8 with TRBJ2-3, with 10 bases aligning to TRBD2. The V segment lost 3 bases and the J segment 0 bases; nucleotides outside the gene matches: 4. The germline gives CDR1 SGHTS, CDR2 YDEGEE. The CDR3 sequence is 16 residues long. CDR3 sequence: CASSSGAGGSTDTQYF. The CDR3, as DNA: TGTGCCAGCAGCTCCGGAGCGGGGGGGAGCACAGATACGCAGTATTTT.

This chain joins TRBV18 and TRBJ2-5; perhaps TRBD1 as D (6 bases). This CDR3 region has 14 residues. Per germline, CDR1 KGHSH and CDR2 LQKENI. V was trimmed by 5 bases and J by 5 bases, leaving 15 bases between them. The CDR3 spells CASSAYRVEETQYF. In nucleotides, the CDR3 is TGTGCCAGCTCAGCATACAGGGTTGAGGAGACCCAGTACTTC.

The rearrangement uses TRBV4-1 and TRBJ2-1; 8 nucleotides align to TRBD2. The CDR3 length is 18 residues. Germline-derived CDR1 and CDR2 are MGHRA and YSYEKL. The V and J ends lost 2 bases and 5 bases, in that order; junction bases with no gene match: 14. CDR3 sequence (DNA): TGCGCCAGCAGCCAATTCTTAATAAGGACTAGCAGCAACAATGAGCAGTTCTTC. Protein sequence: CASSQFLIRTSSNNEQFF.

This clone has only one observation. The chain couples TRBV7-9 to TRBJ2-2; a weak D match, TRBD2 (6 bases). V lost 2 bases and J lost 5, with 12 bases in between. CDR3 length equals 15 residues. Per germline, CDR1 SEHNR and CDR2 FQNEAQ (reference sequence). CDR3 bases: TGTGCCAGCAGCTTAATTAGCGCGGGGACCGGGGAGCTGTTTTTT. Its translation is CASSLISAGTGELFF.